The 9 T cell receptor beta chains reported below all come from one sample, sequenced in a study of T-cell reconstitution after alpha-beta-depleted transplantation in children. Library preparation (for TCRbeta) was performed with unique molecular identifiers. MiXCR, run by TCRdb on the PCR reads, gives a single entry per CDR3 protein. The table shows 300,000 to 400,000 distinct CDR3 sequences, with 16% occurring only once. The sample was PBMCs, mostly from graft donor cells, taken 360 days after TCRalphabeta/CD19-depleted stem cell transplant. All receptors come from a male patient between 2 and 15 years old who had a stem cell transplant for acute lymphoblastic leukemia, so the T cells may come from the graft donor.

CDR3 coding DNA: TGCAGTGCTGCCCGGGGCCGAGAGGAGACCCAGTACTTC. Its translation is CSAARGREETQYF. The rearrangement joins TRBV20-1 to TRBJ2-5; D is possibly TRBD1 or TRBD2 (5 bases each). V dropped 5 bases and J dropped 5 bases, with 15 bases sitting between them. The CDR3 is 13 amino acids. CDR1 and CDR2 (germline): DFQATT, SNEGSKA (reference sequence).

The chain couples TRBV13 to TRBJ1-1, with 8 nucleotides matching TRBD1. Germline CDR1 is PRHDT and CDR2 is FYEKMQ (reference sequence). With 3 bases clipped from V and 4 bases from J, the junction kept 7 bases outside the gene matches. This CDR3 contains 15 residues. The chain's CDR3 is CASSFPQGAITEAFF. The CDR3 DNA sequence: TGTGCCAGCAGCTTCCCCCAGGGGGCTATCACTGAAGCTTTCTTT.

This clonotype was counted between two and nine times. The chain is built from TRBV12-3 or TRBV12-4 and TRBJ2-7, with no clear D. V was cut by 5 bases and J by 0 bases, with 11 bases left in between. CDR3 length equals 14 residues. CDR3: CASSPLQISYEQYF. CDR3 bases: TGTGCCAGCAGTCCCCTACAGATCTCCTACGAGCAGTACTTC.

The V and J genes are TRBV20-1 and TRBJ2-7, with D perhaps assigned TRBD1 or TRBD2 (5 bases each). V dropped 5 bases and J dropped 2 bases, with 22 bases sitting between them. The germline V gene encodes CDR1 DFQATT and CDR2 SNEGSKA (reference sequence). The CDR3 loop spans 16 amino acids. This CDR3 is CSAVRTSLGRTYEQYF. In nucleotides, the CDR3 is TGCAGTGCTGTTAGGACAAGCCTTGGGAGAACCTACGAGCAGTACTTC.

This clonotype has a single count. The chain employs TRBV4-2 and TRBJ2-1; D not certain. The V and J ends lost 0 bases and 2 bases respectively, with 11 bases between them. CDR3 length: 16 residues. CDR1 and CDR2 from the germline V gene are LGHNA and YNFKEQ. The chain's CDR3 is CASSQDGLVTYNEQFF. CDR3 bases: TGTGCCAGCAGCCAAGATGGTCTAGTTACCTACAATGAGCAGTTCTTC.

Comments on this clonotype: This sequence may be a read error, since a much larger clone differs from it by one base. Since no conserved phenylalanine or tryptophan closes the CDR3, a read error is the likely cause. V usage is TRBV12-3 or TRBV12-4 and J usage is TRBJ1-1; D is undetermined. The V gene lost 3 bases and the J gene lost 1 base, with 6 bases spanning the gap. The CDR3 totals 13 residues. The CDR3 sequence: CASSLTENTEAFI. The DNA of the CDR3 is TGTGCCAGCAGTTTGACTGAGAACACTGAAGCTTTCATT.

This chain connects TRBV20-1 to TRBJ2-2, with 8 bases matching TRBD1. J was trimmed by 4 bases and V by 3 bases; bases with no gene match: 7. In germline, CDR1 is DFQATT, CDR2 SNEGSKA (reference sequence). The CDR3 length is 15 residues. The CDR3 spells CSASRTGGITGELFF. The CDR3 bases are TGCAGTGCTAGCAGAACAGGGGGTATCACCGGGGAGCTGTTTTTT.

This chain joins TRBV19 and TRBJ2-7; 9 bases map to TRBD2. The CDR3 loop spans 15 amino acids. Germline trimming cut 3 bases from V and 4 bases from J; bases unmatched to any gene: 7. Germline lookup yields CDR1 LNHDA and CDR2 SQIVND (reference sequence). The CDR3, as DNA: TGTGCCAGTAGTATCGGCAGGACTAGCGTTTACGAGCAGTACTTC. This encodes CASSIGRTSVYEQYF.

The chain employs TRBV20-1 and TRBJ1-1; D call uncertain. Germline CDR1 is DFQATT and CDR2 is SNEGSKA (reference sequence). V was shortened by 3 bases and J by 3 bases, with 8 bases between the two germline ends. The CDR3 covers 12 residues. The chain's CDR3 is CSARDFYTEAFF. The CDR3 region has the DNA TGCAGTGCTAGGGACTTTTACACTGAAGCTTTCTTT.